This T cell receptor (beta chain) is from a study of CD8 T cells in ankylosing spondylitis. Study-level findings and limits: Reports of some motif variants in reactive arthritis synovial fluid and blood predate this one. There was reportedly significant enrichment of clones that were disease-linked in matched ankylosing spondylitis synovial fluid. Relatively rare in peripheral blood, disease-linked clones were also CD8+. The study identified a TCR beta motif of about eight highly homologous variants that appeared characteristic of ankylosing spondylitis blood.

Ten or more counts support this clonotype. The antigen is undetermined. TCRdb analysed the 5' RACE reads with MiXCR anew, one entry per CDR3 protein. This table holds 130,000 or so distinct CDR3 sequences, 7% found once. From germline, CDR1 is SGHRS and CDR2 YFSETQ. This CDR3 is 12 amino acids long. The germline V and J ends were trimmed by 5 bases and 3 bases, with 7 bases remaining between them. The source material was blood, either unsorted or a sorted T cell fraction (not recorded which). The clonotype was recovered from a male donor with ankylosing spondylitis or in good health (not recorded which). The chain is built from TRBV5-1 and TRBJ2-3; D gene unclear. CDR3 protein: CASSFDTDTQYF. The CDR3 DNA follows: TGCGCCAGCAGTTTCGATACAGATACGCAGTATTTT.